This T cell receptor beta chain was sequenced for a study of beta chain features in type 1 diabetes listed by TCRdb under 2018. In the study overall: Patients and healthy donors did not differ in mean age, gender distribution, total cell number or subset yield. Regulatory and stem cell-like memory subsets were isolated from only 8 patients and roughly eight healthy donors, whereas naive and central memory subsets came from all 30 or so donors. Across all samples, 107,917,701 sorted cells were examined, and cell number per subset correlated strongly with RNA yield. In the study, TCRB repertoires of sorted circulating CD4+ T cell subsets from recently diagnosed type 1 diabetes patients were compared with those of matched healthy donors. What the research found in general, with its limitations: A moderate but significant shortening of TCRB CDR3 length was observed in type 1 diabetes patients in all four CD4+ subsets. Shorter templates might have been favored by PCR, but patient and control samples were amplified and corrected together, so both groups would have been affected equally by any skew. The naive, central memory and regulatory TCRB repertoires appeared to resemble one another more closely among patients than among healthy donors. Because cDNA was sequenced instead of genomic DNA, activated cells with high expression could be over-represented, although the groups did not differ in activation or CD3 levels. At VDJ recombination sites, type 1 diabetes patients had fewer insertions and more deleted nucleotides, which implies abnormalities in thymic rearrangement. Because the HLA sub-analyses included only small numbers of individuals, any influence of HLA type on TCRB rearrangement was left unresolved.

About this clone: It lacks a known antigen. Base qualities were left out, and no much larger clone turns up one base away.

A single peripheral blood draw of 95 to 150 mL on average was collected from each donor into heparinised tubes. Using a panel that included CD45RO, CCR7, CD25, CD127, CD95 and CD27, naive, central memory, regulatory and stem cell-like memory CD4+ T cells were sorted on a BD FACSAria II. A purity above 95% was achieved for all sorted populations. PBMCs were separated immediately by Lymphoprep density gradient centrifugation and were stained directly, without being cultured. To minimize batch effects, samples were stained and sorted in pairs, one healthy donor with one patient per experiment. All of the isolated RNA was reverse transcribed with the High Capacity cDNA Reverse Transcription Kit, so expressed TCRB transcripts were sequenced. Deep immunoSEQ sequencing was applied to naive, central memory and regulatory T cell samples, giving an average of about 3.8 million total reads per sample. Sorted cells were lysed in RLT buffer and RNA was extracted with DNase-treated RNeasy Micro or Mini kits, depending on cell number. Each cell subset was processed on its own to prevent cross-contamination, while patient and healthy donor samples were processed together. The immunoSEQ multiplex PCR was used to amplify TCRB sequences from cDNA, generating 87-bp fragments that spanned the CDR3 region. The amplicons were sequenced using the Illumina HiSeq platform. From the authors' description of their analysis: PCR bias was corrected computationally using synthetic template baselines, and reads within Hamming distance 2 were collapsed, with unmergeable singletons discarded. Reads were aligned against IMGT so that V, D and J genes, CDR3 length and insertions or deletions at six rearrangement sites could be assigned. Within each subset, clonotype counts were normalized to the number of sorted cells before true diversity and Gini coefficients were calculated with the tcR R package. The overlap coefficient, calculated on TCRB nucleotide sequences, was used to quantify repertoire sharing. Held by TCRdb, this immuneACCESS table contains in-frame sequences only and omits some clones. Under half of the omission traces to an unresolved V gene where checked; the cause of the rest is unknown. V, J and clone size derive from that table, while D and trimming were established from the DNA sequence. Present in this sample are around 140,000 clones, about an eighth of which were seen just once. The ten largest make up around 1.2% of the sample.

Sequenced: central memory CD4+ T cells from blood. The source of this sequence is a man aged 18-30 years with type 1 diabetes.

Here the CDR3 is given as CASSLVPIGDTEAFF. The nucleotide sequence reads as follows: TGTGCCAGCTCACTCGTTCCAATAGGAGACACTGAAGCTTTCTTT. The chain is encoded by TRBV18 joined to TRBJ1-1; the D gene cannot be resolved reliably. CDR1 KGHSH and CDR2 LQKENI were looked up in the germline V gene. The CDR3 covers 15 residues, taking in both the cysteine and the phenylalanine. CDR3 DNA is the only sequence kept; it has 45 bases, read in frame from the first base. Trimming at the junction amounts to 4 bases on V and 3 bases on J, and the germline ends lie 15 bases apart.